The 12 T cell receptor beta chains given below trace back to one sample, sequenced in a study of spatial heterogeneity in lung cancer. MiXCR was run by TCRdb on the 5' RACE reads, yielding one entry per CDR3 protein. The sample shows approximately 9,600 distinct CDR3 sequences, under 8.5% of them seen only once. Whole-study results and caveats: Counts that tracked tumor mutation counts were those of expanded intratumoral alpha and beta TCRs.

The antigens of these receptors remain unknown. As for time point: sample taken at primary tumor resection. The starting material was lung tumor tissue, obtained at surgery. Receptors originate from a male donor with early-stage non-small cell lung cancer.

This clonotype was observed a single time. This rearrangement joins TRBV2 to TRBJ2-3; D might be TRBD2 (6 bases). Trimming left V 9 bases short and J 0 bases short, with 16 bases between. CDR1 SNHLY and CDR2 FYNNEI come from the germline V gene. The CDR3 spans 15 residues. The CDR3 sequence: CASLPGDASTDTQYF. The CDR3 DNA reads TGTGCCAGTTTACCGGGGGACGCTAGCACAGATACGCAGTATTTT.

Ten or more counts support this clonotype. CDR3 sequence: CSVATSYEQYF. The CDR3 nucleotides read TGCAGCGTTGCAACCTCCTACGAGCAGTACTTC. The V call is TRBV29-1, the J call TRBJ2-7; D is uncertain. V lost 4 bases, J lost 0 bases, and 4 bases lay in between. The CDR3 sequence is 11 residues long. Per the germline V gene, CDR1 is SQVTM and CDR2 is ANQGSEA.

This clonotype has at least ten counts. Its ends do not fully match the called genes, so a read error is possible. This chain connects TRBV29-1 to TRBJ2-7; 9 bases match TRBD2. Germline V gene data show CDR1 as SQVTM and CDR2 as ANQGSEA. CDR3 length: 14 amino acids. The CDR3 sequence: CSSPPSGTTLLCFF. CDR3 DNA: TGCAGCTCCCCGCCTAGCGGGACAACCCTGTTGTGCTTCTTC.

At least ten counts were recorded for this clonotype. The chain links TRBV28 to TRBJ2-1; 16 bases are a match to TRBD2. This CDR3 contains 17 residues. Germline CDR1 MDHEN, CDR2 SYDVKM. V shed 4 bases and J 5 bases; nucleotides not matched to a gene: 5. CDR3: CASSWGLAGGLDNEQFF. For the CDR3, the DNA is TGTGCCAGCAGTTGGGGACTAGCGGGAGGGTTGGACAATGAGCAGTTCTTC.

V is TRBV12-3 or TRBV12-4 and J is TRBJ1-1, with TRBD1 as a possible D gene (5 bases). The CDR3 has 13 amino acids. V was shortened by 4 bases and J by 4 bases, with 10 bases between the two germline ends. As DNA, the CDR3 is TGTGCCAGCAGTTCCGGGGCCTTCACTGAAGCTTTCTTT. Its translation: CASSSGAFTEAFF.

This clonotype was found many times. The chain has TRBV28 and TRBJ2-7; TRBD1 aligns across 9 bases. Germline V gene data show CDR1 as MDHEN and CDR2 as SYDVKM. The V segment lost 9 bases and the J segment 3 bases; nucleotides outside the gene matches: 0. There are 11 residues in the CDR3. CDR3 region: CARDRGYEQYF. CDR3 DNA sequence: TGTGCCAGGGACAGGGGCTACGAGCAGTACTTC.

This clonotype was detected many times. The gene calls are TRBV3-1 and TRBJ2-7; D gene uncertain. Trimming removed 5 bases at V and 4 bases at J, with 3 bases between. Per germline, CDR1 LGHDT and CDR2 YNNKEL (reference sequence). The length of the CDR3 is 10 residues. This CDR3 reads CASSFYEQYF. The CDR3 DNA follows: TGTGCCAGCAGCTTTTACGAGCAGTACTTC.

The chain combines TRBV29-1 with TRBJ2-7; unclear D gene. This CDR3 is 15 amino acids long. V lost 0 bases to trimming and J lost 1 base, with 13 bases between them. Germline V gene data show CDR1 as SQVTM and CDR2 as ANQGSEA. The CDR3 region is CSVEDLQGTSYEQYF. CDR3 DNA sequence: TGCAGCGTTGAAGATCTTCAAGGCACTTCCTACGAGCAGTACTTC.

This clonotype was detected ten times or more. The CDR3 DNA is TGTGCCAGCAGCTTAGTGGGGGCCACCGGGGAGCTGTTTTTT. This gives the protein CASSLVGATGELFF. J is TRBJ2-2 and V is TRBV7-7, with D possibly TRBD1 on 6 matching bases. This CDR3 contains 14 residues. The germline V gene encodes CDR1 SSHAT and CDR2 FNYEAQ (reference sequence). Trimming pared 1 base from V and 4 bases from J, leaving 7 bases between.

This clonotype was counted at least ten times. The genes are TRBV5-4 and TRBJ1-6; a weak D match, TRBD1 (5 bases). In germline, CDR1 is SGHNT, CDR2 YYREEE (reference sequence). CDR3 length: 17 amino acids. V lost 0 bases, J lost 7 bases, and 17 bases lay in between. The CDR3 reads CASSLGPGAGPNSPLHF. The CDR3 DNA is TGTGCCAGCAGCTTGGGCCCCGGAGCGGGGCCGAATTCACCCCTCCACTTT.

This clonotype showed up just a few times. Here the CDR3 DNA reads TGTGCCAGTAGTCTAAGAGGTGAGCAGTTCTTC. As protein: CASSLRGEQFF. This chain uses TRBV19 with TRBJ2-1; D not certain. This CDR3 comprises 11 residues. The germline V gene encodes CDR1 LNHDA and CDR2 SQIVND (reference sequence). The V gene lost 5 bases and the J gene lost 9 bases, with 8 bases spanning the gap.

By its share, this clonotype is large. The V and J genes are TRBV18 and TRBJ2-7; the D gene could be TRBD1 or TRBD2 (6 bases each). The CDR3 spans 14 residues. The V gene lost 3 bases and the J gene lost 0 bases, with 9 bases spanning the gap. Germline CDR1 reads KGHSH; CDR2 reads LQKENI. CDR3: CASSPRGDSYEQYF. CDR3 in DNA: TGTGCCAGCTCACCTAGGGGGGACTCCTACGAGCAGTACTTC.